A single sample is the source of the 4 T cell receptor beta chains below, sequenced in a study of cytomegalovirus exposure and HLA in healthy donors. Primers for the PCR totalled 60 Vbeta and 13 Jbeta. Sequencing used immunoSEQ multiplex PCR; TCRdb keeps in-frame clones, though not all of them. This sample has fewer than 100,000 clones, with over 75% found just once. The sample taken for sequencing was PBMCs. The source is a female donor in good health and CMV-seronegative.

The V and J genes are TRBV7-9 and TRBJ2-7; no definite D call. The CDR3 is made up of 14 amino acids. Trimming stripped 5 bases from V and 6 bases from J, with 17 bases between. Germline V CDR1 and CDR2: SEHNR, FQNEAQ (reference sequence). The CDR3 loop reads CASSPLINSGEQYF. CDR3 coding DNA: TGTGCCAGCAGCCCGCTCATTAACTCCGGCGAGCAGTACTTC.

This chain uses TRBV4-2 with TRBJ2-3; TRBD2 matches 9 bases. V lost 0 bases, J lost 3 bases, and 7 bases stayed unmatched. The CDR3 is made up of 17 amino acids. Germline V gene sequence: CDR1 LGHNA, CDR2 YNFKEQ. This CDR3 reads CASSQDTLAGETDTQYF. The CDR3, as DNA: TGTGCCAGCAGCCAAGATACGTTAGCGGGAGAGACAGATACGCAGTATTTT.

In its sample, this clone was seen a few times. This chain uses TRBV18 with TRBJ2-2; tentatively, D is TRBD2 (6 bases). CDR3 length equals 16 residues. Germline V gene lookup returns CDR1 KGHSH and CDR2 LQKENI. V shed 6 bases and J shed 1 base, with 15 bases lying between them. CDR3 sequence reads: CASSTSGLLNTGELFF. DNA for the CDR3: TGTGCCAGCTCTACTTCGGGACTTTTGAACACCGGGGAGCTGTTTTTT.

This clone has just a few counts. The gene calls are TRBV6-1 and TRBJ2-1; TRBD2 matches at 10 bases. The CDR3 runs to 16 residues. With 1 base clipped from V and 8 bases from J, the junction kept 8 bases outside the gene matches. Germline CDR1 MNHNS, CDR2 SASEGT. The CDR3 DNA is TGTGCCAGCAGTGAAGACCCTAGCGGGAGTCTCGATGAGCAGTTCTTC. Translated, it gives CASSEDPSGSLDEQFF.